Each of the 29 T cell receptor beta chains below was sequenced from the same sample in a study of control samples from healthy donors and cancer patients. Assay used: immunoSEQ multiplex PCR; TCRdb lists only in-frame clones, some missing. The sample holds 93,000 or so clones, roughly 91% seen once. Input material: PBMCs. These receptors came from a man in his sixties with lung cancer.

This rearrangement joins TRBV6-6 to TRBJ1-6; no definite D call. With 8 bases removed from V and 0 bases from J, the gap between germline ends came to 8 bases. The germline gives CDR1 MNHNY, CDR2 SVGAGI (reference sequence). The CDR3 extends over 14 amino acids. The CDR3 bases are TGTGCCAGCGGTAAAAGCTCCTATAATTCACCCCTCCACTTT. Protein product: CASGKSSYNSPLHF.

The chain joins TRBV5-1 to TRBJ1-1; tentative D call: TRBD1 (5 bases). Germline V CDR1 and CDR2: SGHRS, YFSETQ. CDR3 length: 16 amino acids. Trimming shortened V by 0 bases and J by 2 bases, and 14 bases separated the two germline ends. CDR3 nucleotide sequence: TGCGCCAGCAGCTTGGCCGGGACCGTCCTTAACACTGAAGCTTTCTTT. Residues: CASSLAGTVLNTEAFF.

The chain employs TRBV30 and TRBJ2-2; D remains unclear. The CDR3 runs to 15 residues. V lost 2 bases, J lost 2 bases, and 12 bases lay in between. In germline, CDR1 is GTSNPN, CDR2 SVGIG (reference sequence). The CDR3 sequence is CAWSSSQTNTGELFF. In DNA form, the CDR3 reads TGTGCCTGGAGTAGCTCGCAGACCAACACCGGGGAGCTGTTTTTT.

In its sample, this clone was seen a few times. The CDR3 loop is CASTEWPLNTEAFF. CDR3 sequence (DNA): TGTGCCAGCACCGAGTGGCCTCTGAACACTGAAGCTTTCTTT. The chain employs TRBV9 and TRBJ1-1; D is undetermined. With 6 bases removed from V and 0 bases from J, the gap between germline ends came to 12 bases. The CDR3 length is 14 residues. Germline lookup yields CDR1 SGDLS and CDR2 YYNGEE.

This chain uses TRBV7-3 with TRBJ2-2, with 7 bases aligning to TRBD1. V lost 2 bases and J lost 5; bases outside the gene matches: 5. The CDR3 has 15 amino acids. Germline V lookup: CDR1 SGHTA, CDR2 FQGTGA. Here the CDR3 DNA reads TGTGCCAGCAGCTTATCGGGGACAGCTACCGGGGAGCTGTTTTTT. This translates into CASSLSGTATGELFF.

The chain has TRBV29-1 and TRBJ1-1; no reliable D call. V dropped 3 bases and J dropped 3 bases, with 11 bases sitting between them. Germline lookup yields CDR1 SQVTM and CDR2 ANQGSEA. CDR3 length: 13 residues. In nucleotides, the CDR3 is TGCAGCGTTGAGCGGCAGAGGGACACTGAAGCTTTCTTT. Amino acid sequence: CSVERQRDTEAFF.

This clone was recorded only once. This chain connects TRBV30 to TRBJ2-1; perhaps TRBD1 as D (6 bases). CDR1 and CDR2 from the germline V gene are GTSNPN and SVGIG (reference sequence). The CDR3 runs 13 residues. The V end was cut by 2 bases, the J end by 6 bases, with 11 bases between. The CDR3 coding sequence is TGTGCCTGGAGTCGGACAGAAAGCAATGAGCAGTTCTTC. Translation gives CAWSRTESNEQFF.

This clone was found once. This chain uses TRBV27 with TRBJ2-2, with D possibly being TRBD2 (6 bases). V lost 7 bases to trimming and J lost 4 bases, with 13 bases between them. Germline CDR1 is MNHEY and CDR2 is SMNVEV (reference sequence). The CDR3 sequence is 14 residues long. CDR3 loop: CASTKGGATGELFF. The CDR3 nucleotides are TGTGCCAGCACTAAGGGCGGGGCCACCGGGGAGCTGTTTTTT.

This chain links TRBV9 with TRBJ1-2; maybe TRBD1 (6 bases). This CDR3 region has 13 residues. V was clipped by 3 bases and J by 8 bases, with 14 bases between them. Germline lookup yields CDR1 SGDLS and CDR2 YYNGEE. The CDR3: CASSGTRQGGYTF. The CDR3 nucleotides are TGTGCCAGCAGCGGGACCAGGCAGGGGGGCTACACCTTC.

The gene calls are TRBV6-5 and TRBJ2-5; D uncertain. The CDR3 is 12 amino acids. The germline V gene has CDR1 MNHEY and CDR2 SVGAGI. Trimming cost V 4 bases and J 2 bases, with 5 bases left between them. The CDR3 region is CASSSHQETQYF. CDR3 coding DNA: TGTGCCAGCAGTTCCCATCAAGAGACCCAGTACTTC.

The rearrangement joins TRBV5-1 to TRBJ2-3, with D perhaps TRBD1 or TRBD2 (6 bases each). CDR3 size: 16 residues. V dropped 0 bases and J dropped 2 bases, with 13 bases sitting between them. Looked up from germline, CDR1 is SGHRS and CDR2 is YFSETQ. The CDR3 reads CASSLALGGPTDTQYF. In DNA, the CDR3 is TGCGCCAGCAGCTTGGCGCTGGGGGGCCCCACAGATACGCAGTATTTT.

The genes are TRBV5-1 and TRBJ1-1; D unresolved. Germline lookup yields CDR1 SGHRS and CDR2 YFSETQ. V lost 1 base to trimming and J lost 1 base, with 8 bases between them. The CDR3 consists of 14 residues. The CDR3 region has the DNA TGCGCCAGCAGCTTGACTTGGGAGAACACTGAAGCTTTCTTT. Amino acid sequence: CASSLTWENTEAFF.

The chain couples TRBV11-1 to TRBJ2-3; a possible D gene is TRBD1 (6 bases). The germline CDR1 and CDR2 sequences are SGHAT and FQDESV (reference sequence). This CDR3 is built from 16 residues. The ends were cut back, 5 bases at V and 2 bases at J, with 17 bases in the middle. For the CDR3, the DNA is TGTGCCAGCAGCCAGGGTGCAGGGGCCAACACAGATACGCAGTATTTT. Its protein product is CASSQGAGANTDTQYF.

This rearrangement joins TRBV15 to TRBJ1-1; 8 bases fit TRBD1. The J segment lost 1 base and the V segment lost 3 bases, leaving 10 bases of the junction unmatched. This CDR3 has 17 amino acids. CDR1 is LNHNV, CDR2 YYDKDF, per germline (reference sequence). CDR3 loop: CATSSRGGQGPNTEAFF. As DNA, the CDR3 is TGTGCCACCAGCAGTAGAGGAGGACAGGGCCCGAACACTGAAGCTTTCTTT.

The V and J genes are TRBV5-8 and TRBJ1-5; 8 positions agree with TRBD1. Germline CDR1 SGHTS, CDR2 YDEGEE. V gave up 4 bases and J gave up 5 bases; unmatched junction bases: 8. The CDR3 has 15 residues. CDR3 sequence (DNA): TGTGCCAGCAGCCCTAGGACAGGGTCGGATCAGCCCCAGCATTTT. Protein: CASSPRTGSDQPQHF.

The V call is TRBV21-1, the J call TRBJ1-1; the DNA was not compared with TRBD1, the D call given in the table. TRBV21-1 represents a pseudogene. This CDR3 has 14 amino acids. The CDR3 spells CASSKRTGSTEAFF. CDR3 DNA sequence: TGTGCCAGCAGCAAAAGGACAGGGTCCACTGAAGCTTTCTTT.

The CDR3 protein is CASSETTGPSTDTQYF. CDR3 in DNA: TGCGCCAGCAGTGAGACGACGGGGCCTAGCACAGATACGCAGTATTTT. This chain uses TRBV10-1 with TRBJ2-3; D might be TRBD1 or TRBD2, each matching 5 bases. This CDR3 has 16 amino acids. In germline, CDR1 is WNHNN, CDR2 SYGVQD (reference sequence). Trimming left V 2 bases short and J 0 bases short, with 12 bases between.

The chain uses TRBV19 and TRBJ1-4; 7 bases match TRBD1. CDR1 is LNHDA and CDR2 is SQIVND in the germline V gene (reference sequence). J was trimmed by 14 bases and V by 5 bases; bases with no gene match: 14. CDR3 length: 14 amino acids. CDR3 DNA sequence: TGTGCCAGTAGTCGCGGACAGGCGCCTGGGGGTCTGTTTTTT. Encoded protein: CASSRGQAPGGLFF. Full variable domain (remainder filled in from reference TRBV19 and TRBJ1-4): DGGITQSPKYLFRKEGQNVTLSCEQNLNHDAMYWYRQDPGQGLRLIYYSQIVNDFQKGDIAEGYSVSREKKESFPLTVTSAQKNPTAFYLCASSRGQAPGGLFFGSGTQLSVL.

V gene TRBV6-5 combines with J gene TRBJ2-7, with 11 bases identical to TRBD1. This CDR3 comprises 15 residues. CDR1 is MNHEY, CDR2 SVGAGI, per germline. V dropped 6 bases and J dropped 0; count of bases not matched to a gene: 4. The CDR3 loop is CASRPGQGVSYEQYF. The CDR3 nucleotides read TGTGCCAGCAGGCCGGGACAGGGGGTCTCCTACGAGCAGTACTTC.

This CDR3 is CASSWTGAGTGELFF. In DNA, the CDR3 is TGTGCCAGCAGTTGGACAGGGGCTGGAACCGGGGAGCTGTTTTTT. The J gene is TRBJ2-2, the V gene TRBV6-5; TRBD1 agrees at 9 bases. The CDR3 has 15 amino acids. Unmatched junction bases numbered 5, after V lost 4 bases and J lost 5 bases. Germline V gene lookup returns CDR1 MNHEY and CDR2 SVGAGI.

This chain links TRBV5-5 with TRBJ1-1, with 11 bases identical to TRBD1. From germline, CDR1 is SGHKS and CDR2 YYEKEE (reference sequence). The CDR3 spans 20 residues. V was pared by 1 base and J by 1 base, with 15 bases of the junction left unmatched. CDR3 DNA: TGTGCCAGCAGCTTGATGGGACAGGGGGTCGAGGGGAGACGGAACACTGAAGCTTTCTTT. Protein product: CASSLMGQGVEGRRNTEAFF.

The genes are TRBV4-1 and TRBJ1-4; 11 positions agree with TRBD1. The germline V gene has CDR1 MGHRA and CDR2 YSYEKL. V lost 4 bases to trimming and J lost 6 bases; unmatched junction nucleotides: 4. The CDR3 runs 15 residues. This CDR3 is CASSLWTGGDEKLFF. CDR3 bases: TGCGCCAGCAGCCTCTGGACAGGGGGCGATGAAAAACTGTTTTTT.

J is TRBJ1-6 and V is TRBV30; D gene unclear. Trimming cost V 4 bases and J 9 bases, with 13 bases left between them. The V gene's germline CDR1 is GTSNPN and CDR2 SVGIG (reference sequence). CDR3 length equals 13 residues. CDR3 amino acids: CAWTPGSSSPLHF. The CDR3 DNA sequence: TGTGCCTGGACCCCCGGGTCTAGTTCACCCCTCCACTTT.

This chain uses TRBV6-5 with TRBJ2-4; D is perhaps TRBD1 or TRBD2 (5 bases each). Germline V lookup: CDR1 MNHEY, CDR2 SVGAGI. V lost 6 bases to trimming and J lost 3 bases, with 15 bases between them. This CDR3 is 15 amino acids long. The chain's CDR3 is CASRARGADKNIQYF. Written as DNA, the CDR3 is TGTGCCAGCAGGGCCAGAGGGGCAGACAAAAACATTCAGTACTTC.

The gene calls are TRBV5-1 and TRBJ1-6; TRBD1 matches at 7 bases. Germline trimming cut 4 bases from V and 10 bases from J; bases unmatched to any gene: 11. Germline V CDR1 and CDR2: SGHRS, YFSETQ. This CDR3 has 15 residues. Here the CDR3 reads CASSPTGQIRSPLHF. The DNA for the CDR3 is TGCGCCAGCAGCCCGACAGGGCAGATCAGGTCACCCCTCCACTTT.

This rearrangement joins TRBV6-5 to TRBJ2-3; 7 bases agree with TRBD1. With 6 bases clipped from V and 3 bases from J, the junction kept 9 bases outside the gene matches. Germline V gene sequence: CDR1 MNHEY, CDR2 SVGAGI. The CDR3 length is 15 residues. CDR3 protein: CASRKQGFTTDTQYF. The CDR3 DNA reads TGTGCCAGCAGAAAACAGGGGTTCACTACAGATACGCAGTATTTT.

This chain connects TRBV29-1 to TRBJ2-5; no reliable D call. This CDR3 spans 13 amino acids. V lost 3 bases and J 0 bases, leaving 8 bases between the germline ends. Germline CDR1 SQVTM, CDR2 ANQGSEA. The CDR3 DNA sequence: TGCAGCGTTGAGACCCCGTACCAAGAGACCCAGTACTTC. Translation: CSVETPYQETQYF.

The chain couples TRBV11-1 to TRBJ2-5; D gene ambiguous. Germline-derived CDR1 and CDR2 are SGHAT and FQDESV (reference sequence). The CDR3 has 14 residues. Trimming stripped 5 bases from V and 5 bases from J, with 15 bases between. Here the CDR3 reads CASSPKGRRETQYF. CDR3 nucleotide sequence: TGTGCCAGCAGCCCCAAGGGTCGACGGGAGACCCAGTACTTC.

This chain connects TRBV5-8 to TRBJ2-5; TRBD2 matches 8 bases. V lost 2 bases, J lost 5 bases, and 5 bases stayed unmatched. Germline CDR1 SGHTS, CDR2 YDEGEE. The CDR3 is 14 residues long. The CDR3 nucleotides read TGTGCCAGCAGCTTACCGGGGGGGCCTGAGACCCAGTACTTC. Residues: CASSLPGGPETQYF.